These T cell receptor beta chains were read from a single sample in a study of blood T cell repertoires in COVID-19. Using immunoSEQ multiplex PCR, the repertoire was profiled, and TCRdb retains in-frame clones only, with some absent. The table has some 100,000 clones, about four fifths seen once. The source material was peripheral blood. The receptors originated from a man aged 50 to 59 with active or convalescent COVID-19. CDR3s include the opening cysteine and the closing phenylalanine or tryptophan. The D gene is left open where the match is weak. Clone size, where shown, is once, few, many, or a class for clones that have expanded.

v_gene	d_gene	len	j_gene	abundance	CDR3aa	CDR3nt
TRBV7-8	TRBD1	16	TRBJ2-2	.	CASSPWTGGRTGELFF	TGTGCCAGCAGCCCCTGGACAGGGGGCAGGACCGGGGAGCTGTTTTTT
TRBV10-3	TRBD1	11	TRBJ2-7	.	CAISEGDRQYF	TGTGCCATCAGTGAGGGGGACAGGCAGTACTTC
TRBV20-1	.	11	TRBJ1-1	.	CSARPNTEAFF	TGCAGTGCTAGACCTAACACTGAAGCTTTCTTT
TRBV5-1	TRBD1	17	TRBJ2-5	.	CASSPGGGQGAIQTQYF	TGCGCCAGCAGCCCGGGCGGTGGACAGGGGGCAATACAGACCCAGTACTTC
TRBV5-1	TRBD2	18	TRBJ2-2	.	CASSLRTSGGVYTGELFF	TGCGCCAGCAGCCTACGGACTAGCGGGGGGGTCTACACCGGGGAGCTGTTTTTT
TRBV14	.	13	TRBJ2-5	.	CASSQDAGVTQYF	TGTGCCAGCAGCCAAGATGCAGGGGTGACCCAGTACTTC
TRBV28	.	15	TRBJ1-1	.	CASSPPYVGGTEAFF	TGTGCCAGCAGTCCCCCGTATGTGGGGGGGACTGAAGCTTTCTTT
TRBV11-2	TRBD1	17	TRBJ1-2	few	CASTTYRGLISGYGYTF	TGTGCCAGCACTACCTACAGGGGGTTGATTTCTGGCTATGGCTACACCTTC
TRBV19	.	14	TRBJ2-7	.	CASSMGRAPSEQYF	TGTGCCAGTAGTATGGGCAGGGCCCCGAGCGAGCAGTACTTC
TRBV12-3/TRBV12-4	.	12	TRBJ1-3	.	CASSYQANTIYF	TGTGCCAGCAGTTATCAGGCAAACACCATATATTTT
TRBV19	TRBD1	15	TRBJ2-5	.	CASSMGQGERETQYF	TGTGCCAGTAGTATGGGACAGGGAGAAAGAGAGACCCAGTACTTC
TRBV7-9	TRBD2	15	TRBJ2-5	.	CASSLDSGGKETQYF	TGTGCCAGCAGCTTGGATAGCGGGGGGAAAGAGACCCAGTACTTC
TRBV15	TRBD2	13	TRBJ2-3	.	CAHGLAGTDTQYF	TGTGCCCACGGACTAGCGGGCACAGATACGCAGTATTTT
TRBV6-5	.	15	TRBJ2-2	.	CASSYLQTNTGELFF	TGTGCCAGCAGTTACCTACAGACGAACACCGGGGAGCTGTTTTTT
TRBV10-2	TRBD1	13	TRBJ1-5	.	CASSYGQGKPQHF	TGCGCCAGCAGCTACGGACAGGGGAAGCCCCAGCATTTT
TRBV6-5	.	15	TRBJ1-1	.	CASSYSPGDGTEAFF	TGTGCCAGCAGTTACTCGCCAGGGGATGGGACTGAAGCTTTCTTT
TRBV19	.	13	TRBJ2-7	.	CASSMQGSYEQYF	TGTGCCAGTAGTATGCAGGGTTCATACGAGCAGTACTTC
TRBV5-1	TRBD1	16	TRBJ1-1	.	CASSQQGAGENTEAFF	TGCGCCAGCAGCCAACAGGGGGCCGGGGAAAACACTGAAGCTTTCTTT
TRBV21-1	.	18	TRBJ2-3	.	CASSRLNTSGSSTDTQYF	TGTGCCAGCAGCCGACTGAACACTAGCGGTTCCAGCACAGATACGCAGTATTTT
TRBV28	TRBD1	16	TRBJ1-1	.	CASSSPGQAMNTEAFF	TGTGCCAGCAGTAGCCCGGGACAGGCCATGAACACTGAAGCTTTCTTT
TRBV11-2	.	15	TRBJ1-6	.	CASSLVQGYNSPLHF	TGTGCCAGCAGCTTAGTCCAGGGCTATAATTCACCCCTCCACTTT
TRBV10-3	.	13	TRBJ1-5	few	CAISVGVGQPQHF	TGTGCCATCAGTGTAGGGGTAGGGCAGCCCCAGCATTTT
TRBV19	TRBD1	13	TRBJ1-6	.	CASSWDRGSPLHF	TGTGCCAGTAGTTGGGACAGGGGATCACCCCTCCACTTT
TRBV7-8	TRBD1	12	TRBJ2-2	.	CASEGAGGELFF	TGTGCCAGTGAGGGGGCGGGCGGGGAGCTGTTTTTT
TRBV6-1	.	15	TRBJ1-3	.	CASSEDQGSGNTIYF	TGTGCCAGCAGTGAGGACCAGGGATCGGGAAACACCATATATTTT
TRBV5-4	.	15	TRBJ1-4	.	CASSSAGTTNEKLFF	TGTGCCAGCAGCTCGGCGGGGACAACTAATGAAAAACTGTTTTTT
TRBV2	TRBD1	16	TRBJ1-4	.	CASSEIGTDSNEKLFF	TGTGCCAGCAGCGAGATCGGGACAGATTCTAATGAAAAACTGTTTTTT